The 22 T cell receptor beta chains presented below share a single source sample, sequenced in a study of T-cell reconstitution after alpha-beta-depleted transplantation in children. TCRbeta library preparation incorporated unique molecular identifiers. TCRdb re-derived calls from the PCR reads in MiXCR, one entry per CDR3 protein. The sample has a few hundred thousand distinct CDR3 sequences; roughly 10% are singletons. This material consisted of PBMCs from the stem cell graft donor, taken from the stem cell graft. The receptors derive from a human donor who donated a stem cell graft to a child with acute myeloid leukemia.

About this clonotype: A read error may account for a junction end that differs from germline. The chain couples TRBV20-1 to TRBJ2-6, with 12 bases that match TRBD1. The CDR3 contains 17 residues. CDR1 is DFQATT, CDR2 SNEGSKA, per germline (reference sequence). The CDR3 DNA is TGCTGTGCGAGCTCGGGACAGGGGGCTTCTGGGGCCAACGTCCTGACTTTC. Translating gives CCASSGQGASGANVLTF.

The genes are TRBV11-1 and TRBJ2-1; 11 bases are shared with TRBD2. V dropped 4 bases and J dropped 0; count of bases not matched to a gene: 8. Germline V lookup: CDR1 SGHAT, CDR2 FQDESV (reference sequence). The CDR3 contains 18 residues. This chain's CDR3 is CASSSTSGETPSYNEQFF. DNA of the CDR3: TGTGCCAGCAGCTCGACTAGCGGGGAAACCCCCTCCTACAATGAGCAGTTCTTC.

This chain connects TRBV5-6 to TRBJ1-2; D is uncertain. Between the trimmed V and J ends, which lost 4 bases and 8 bases, there was a span of 12 bases. There are 12 residues in the CDR3. Per germline, CDR1 SGHDT and CDR2 YYEEEE. The CDR3 region is CASSLGVEGYTF. The CDR3 coding sequence is TGTGCCAGCAGCCTTGGGGTGGAAGGCTACACCTTC.

The rearrangement links TRBV5-1 to TRBJ2-1; weak D call: TRBD1 (6 bases). The germline V and J ends were trimmed by 4 bases and 5 bases, with 13 bases remaining between them. Germline-derived CDR1 and CDR2 are SGHRS and YFSETQ. The CDR3 sequence is 14 residues long. The chain's CDR3 is CASSPAGDNNEQFF. In DNA, the CDR3 is TGCGCCAGCAGCCCGGCAGGGGACAACAATGAGCAGTTCTTC. Filled out from reference TRBV5-1 and TRBJ2-1, the complete variable domain reads KAGVTQTPRYLIKTRGQQVTLSCSPISGHRSVSWYQQTPGQGLQFLFEYFSETQRNKGNFPGRFSGRQFSNSRSEMNVSTLELGDSALYLCASSPAGDNNEQFFGPGTRLTVL.

Only a few counts were recorded for this clonotype. This rearrangement joins TRBV20-1 to TRBJ2-3; TRBD2 agrees at 14 bases. The CDR3 spans 17 residues. The germline V gene has CDR1 DFQATT and CDR2 SNEGSKA (reference sequence). V trimming: 6 bases; J trimming: 1 base; junction bases outside the gene matches: 9. CDR3 DNA: TGCAGTGCCGAGACTAGCGGGGGGGCCGCGGGCACAGATACGCAGTATTTT. It is translated as CSAETSGGAAGTDTQYF.

This clonotype was detected only a few times. The V and J genes are TRBV12-3 or TRBV12-4 and TRBJ2-1; D call uncertain. V was pared by 8 bases and J by 0 bases, with 11 bases between. CDR3 length equals 14 residues. CDR3 sequence: CASHSVGSYNEQFF. In nucleotides, the CDR3 is TGTGCCAGCCACAGCGTTGGCTCCTACAATGAGCAGTTCTTC.

The chain is built from TRBV10-3 and TRBJ2-5; tentative D call: TRBD2 (5 bases). V lost 6 bases and J 5 bases, leaving 22 bases between the germline ends. Germline lookup yields CDR1 ENHRY and CDR2 SYGVKD. The CDR3 extends over 16 amino acids. The CDR3 bases are TGTGCCATCAGCGACGCATATTTTAGTAGGGAGGAGACCCAGTACTTC. As protein: CAISDAYFSREETQYF.

V usage is TRBV16 and J usage is TRBJ1-5; D gene unclear. CDR1 is KGHSY, CDR2 FQNENV, per germline. The CDR3 runs 12 residues. V was cut by 3 bases and J by 0 bases, with 0 bases left in between. The CDR3 region has the DNA TGTGCCAGCAGCCATAGCAATCAGCCCCAGCATTTT. It translates to CASSHSNQPQHF.

The sample holds many counts of this clonotype. The chain couples TRBV29-1 to TRBJ2-1; 9 nucleotides agree with TRBD1. Germline V gene lookup returns CDR1 SQVTM and CDR2 ANQGSEA. Trimming cost V 5 bases and J 9 bases; bases outside gene matches: 5. The CDR3 sequence is 12 residues long. CDR3: CSVKTGGGEQFF. The CDR3 bases are TGCAGCGTTAAGACAGGGGGGGGTGAGCAGTTCTTC.

Comment on this clonotype: Given a much more abundant clone one base away, this may be a read error. The conserved final phenylalanine or tryptophan is absent from the CDR3, which likely points to a read error. The chain couples TRBV4-3 to TRBJ2-2; D not certain. The CDR3 runs to 16 residues. Deletions cut 0 bases from V and 4 bases from J, with 12 bases between. The germline gives CDR1 LGHNA, CDR2 YSLEER. The CDR3 nucleotides read TGCGCCAGCAGCCAAGAACTGCTTGTCAGCACCGGGGAGCTGTTTATT. The encoded protein is CASSQELLVSTGELFI.

The sample holds a few counts of this clonotype. The chain uses TRBV20-1 and TRBJ2-1; D gene uncertain. V was shortened by 1 base and J by 5 bases, with 6 bases between the two germline ends. CDR3 length: 12 amino acids. Germline V gene sequence: CDR1 DFQATT, CDR2 SNEGSKA (reference sequence). The CDR3 nucleotides are TGCAGTGCTAGAGCGGCAAACAATGAGCAGTTCTTC. This translates into CSARAANNEQFF.

This clonotype was counted many times. The J gene is TRBJ1-1, the V gene TRBV5-5; 9 bases align to TRBD1. J was trimmed by 4 bases and V by 4 bases; bases with no gene match: 5. The germline V gene encodes CDR1 SGHKS and CDR2 YYEKEE (reference sequence). The CDR3 is made up of 14 amino acids. The CDR3 sequence is CASSPYRGLTEAFF. The CDR3 DNA is TGTGCCAGCAGCCCGTACAGGGGGCTCACTGAAGCTTTCTTT.

This clonotype was observed a handful of times. The J gene is TRBJ1-1, the V gene TRBV12-3 or TRBV12-4; TRBD1 agrees at 7 bases. The V gene end was trimmed by 5 bases and the J gene end by 6 bases; junction bases not matched to a gene: 6. The CDR3 is made up of 13 amino acids. The DNA of the CDR3 is TGTGCCAGCAGTAGGGGGCCGAATGCTGAAGCTTTCTTT. Its protein is CASSRGPNAEAFF.

The rearrangement joins TRBV15 to TRBJ2-1; D may match TRBD1 or TRBD2 (5 bases each). V lost 1 base and J lost 6, with 13 bases in between. Germline V gene sequence: CDR1 LNHNV, CDR2 YYDKDF (reference sequence). This CDR3 is 15 amino acids long. The CDR3 nucleotides are TGTGCCACCAGCAGAGCTCTGGGACGCCGCAATGAGCAGTTCTTC. Protein sequence: CATSRALGRRNEQFF.

This clonotype was counted between two and nine times. The CDR3 spells CASSEGLWATQYF. Here the CDR3 DNA reads TGTGCCAGCAGCGAGGGACTTTGGGCTACGCAGTATTTT. The rearrangement links TRBV9 to TRBJ2-3; D is perhaps TRBD2 (6 bases). The CDR3 is 13 residues long. Trimming took off 3 bases at V and 8 bases at J, with 13 bases between the two ends. Germline CDR1 and CDR2: SGDLS and YYNGEE. Filled out from reference TRBV9 and TRBJ2-3, the complete variable domain reads DSGVTQTPKHLITATGQRVTLRCSPRSGDLSVYWYQQSLDQGLQFLIQYYNGEERAKGNILERFSAQQFPDLHSELNLSSLELGDSALYFCASSEGLWATQYFGPGTRLTVL.

The chain combines TRBV7-9 with TRBJ2-3; D might be TRBD2 (5 bases). The V and J ends lost 8 bases and 5 bases respectively, with 14 bases between them. CDR1 is SEHNR, CDR2 FQNEAQ, per germline (reference sequence). The CDR3 runs 13 residues. In DNA form, the CDR3 reads TGTGCCAGCGGTTCCGGAGGTTTAGATACGCAGTATTTT. Its protein product is CASGSGGLDTQYF.

V gene TRBV5-5 combines with J gene TRBJ2-3; TRBD2 might be the D (6 bases). CDR1 and CDR2 (germline): SGHKS, YYEKEE (reference sequence). CDR3 length: 14 amino acids. Trimming took 3 bases from V and 3 from J, leaving 11 bases between them. For the CDR3, the DNA is TGTGCCAGCAGCTATGCTGGGGGGACAGATACGCAGTATTTT. The encoded protein is CASSYAGGTDTQYF.

The J gene is TRBJ1-1, the V gene TRBV29-1; D uncertain. Germline V gives CDR1 SQVTM, CDR2 ANQGSEA. Trimming left V 6 bases short and J 4 bases short, with 15 bases between. This CDR3 comprises 13 residues. The CDR3 protein is CSVGLGWSTEAFF. The CDR3 coding sequence is TGCAGCGTCGGATTGGGGTGGAGCACTGAAGCTTTCTTT.

This clonotype was detected ten times or more. This chain links TRBV4-2 with TRBJ2-2; D unclear. The CDR3 spans 12 residues. Trimming cost V 0 bases and J 5 bases, with 1 base left between them. The germline CDR1 and CDR2 sequences are LGHNA and YNFKEQ. CDR3 sequence (DNA): TGTGCCAGCAGCCAAGAAACCGGGGAGCTGTTTTTT. It codes for CASSQETGELFF.

The table lists this clonotype with a few counts. The V gene is TRBV4-1, the J gene TRBJ2-7, with D tentatively TRBD1 (5 bases). Deletions cut 3 bases from V and 3 bases from J, with 12 bases between. The CDR3 totals 14 residues. Germline CDR1 and CDR2: MGHRA and YSYEKL. The chain's CDR3 is CASSQLDSNYEQYV. The CDR3 bases are TGCGCCAGCAGCCAGCTAGACAGTAACTACGAGCAGTACGTC.

This clonotype was seen repeatedly, ten times or more. The rearrangement uses TRBV9 and TRBJ2-1; the match to TRBD1 covers 11 bases. CDR1 and CDR2 (germline): SGDLS, YYNGEE. The CDR3 sequence is 17 residues long. The trim removed 3 bases at V and 2 bases at J, leaving 7 bases unmatched. The CDR3 sequence: CASSAGPGQGAYNEQFF. The CDR3 coding sequence is TGTGCCAGCAGCGCGGGGCCGGGACAGGGGGCCTACAATGAGCAGTTCTTC.

In its sample, this clonotype was seen once. The rearrangement joins TRBV6-2 or TRBV6-3 to TRBJ1-2; D is uncertain. The germline V gene has CDR1 MNHEY and CDR2 SVGEGT. The CDR3 sequence is 12 residues long. Trimming left V 2 bases short and J 3 bases short, with 4 bases between. The CDR3 region has the DNA TGTGCCAGCAGTTACGCCGACTATGGCTACACCTTC. It is translated as CASSYADYGYTF.